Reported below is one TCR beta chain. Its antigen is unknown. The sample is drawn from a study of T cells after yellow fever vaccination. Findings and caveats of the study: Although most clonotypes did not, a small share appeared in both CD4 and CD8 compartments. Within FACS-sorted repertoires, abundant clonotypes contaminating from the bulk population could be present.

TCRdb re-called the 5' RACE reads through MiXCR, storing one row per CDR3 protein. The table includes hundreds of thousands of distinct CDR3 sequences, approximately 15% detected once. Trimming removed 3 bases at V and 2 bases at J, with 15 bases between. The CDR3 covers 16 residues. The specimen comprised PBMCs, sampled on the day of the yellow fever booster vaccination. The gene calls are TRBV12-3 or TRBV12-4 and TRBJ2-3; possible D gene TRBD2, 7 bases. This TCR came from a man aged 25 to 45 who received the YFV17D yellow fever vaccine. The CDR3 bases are TGTGCCAGCAGTTTCCCGGGGGGCTCATCCACAGATACGCAGTATTTT. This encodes CASSFPGGSSTDTQYF.